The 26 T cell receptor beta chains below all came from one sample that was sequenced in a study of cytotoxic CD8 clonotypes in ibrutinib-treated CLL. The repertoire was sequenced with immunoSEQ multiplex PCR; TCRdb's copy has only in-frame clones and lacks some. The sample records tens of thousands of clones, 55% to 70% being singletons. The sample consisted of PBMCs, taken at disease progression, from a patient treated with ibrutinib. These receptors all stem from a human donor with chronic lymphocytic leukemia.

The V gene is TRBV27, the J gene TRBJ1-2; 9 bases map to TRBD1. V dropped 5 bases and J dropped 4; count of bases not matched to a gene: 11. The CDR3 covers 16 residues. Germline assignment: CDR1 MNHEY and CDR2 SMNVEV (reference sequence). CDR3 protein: CASSPTPGQGVYGYTF. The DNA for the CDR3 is TGTGCCAGCAGTCCCACCCCGGGACAGGGAGTCTATGGCTACACCTTC.

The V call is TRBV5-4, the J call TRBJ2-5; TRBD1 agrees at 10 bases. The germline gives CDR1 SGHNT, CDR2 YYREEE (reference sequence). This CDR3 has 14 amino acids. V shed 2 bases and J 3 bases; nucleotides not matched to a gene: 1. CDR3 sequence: CASSLGTGEETQYF. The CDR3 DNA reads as TGTGCCAGCAGCTTAGGGACAGGGGAAGAGACCCAGTACTTC.

DNA of the CDR3: TGCGCCAGCAGCCAGCAACAGGGGAATATTCGAGAGACCCAGTACTTC. It specifies CASSQQQGNIRETQYF. The chain joins TRBV4-1 to TRBJ2-5, with 7 bases matching TRBD1. CDR1 and CDR2 from the germline V gene are MGHRA and YSYEKL. Losses at the gene ends were 3 bases for V and 4 bases for J; bases not matched to a gene: 11. The CDR3 loop spans 16 amino acids.

CDR3 sequence reads: CASSLSEGGGYTF. In DNA form, the CDR3 reads TGTGCCAGCAGCTTGAGTGAGGGAGGAGGCTACACCTTC. V and J are TRBV11-2 and TRBJ1-2; D ambiguous. Germline lookup yields CDR1 SGHAT and CDR2 FQNNGV. The CDR3 spans 13 residues. V was shortened by 3 bases and J by 8 bases, with 13 bases between the two germline ends. The complete variable domain, with remaining parts taken from reference TRBV11-2 and TRBJ1-2, reads EAGVAQSPRYKIIEKRQSVAFWCNPISGHATLYWYQQILGQGPKLLIQFQNNGVVDDSQLPKDRFSAERLKGVDSTLKIQPAKLEDSAVYLCASSLSEGGGYTFGSGTRLTVV.

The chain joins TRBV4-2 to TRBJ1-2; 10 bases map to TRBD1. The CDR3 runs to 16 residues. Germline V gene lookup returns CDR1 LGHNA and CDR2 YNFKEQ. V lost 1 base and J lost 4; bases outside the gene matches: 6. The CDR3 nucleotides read TGTGCCAGCAGCCAAGCCGGGACAGGGGAGGTCTATGGCTACACCTTC. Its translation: CASSQAGTGEVYGYTF.

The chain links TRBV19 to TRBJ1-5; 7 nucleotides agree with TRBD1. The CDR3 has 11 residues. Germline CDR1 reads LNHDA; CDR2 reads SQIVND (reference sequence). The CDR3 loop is CAGGGSQPQHF. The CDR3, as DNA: TGTGCAGGGGGCGGGAGTCAGCCCCAGCATTTT. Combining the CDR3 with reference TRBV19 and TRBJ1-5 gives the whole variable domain DGGITQSPKYLFRKEGQNVTLSCEQNLNHDAMYWYRQDPGQGLRLIYYSQIVNDFQKGDIAEGYSVSREKKESFPLTVTSAQKNPTAFYLCAGGGSQPQHFGDGTRLSIL.

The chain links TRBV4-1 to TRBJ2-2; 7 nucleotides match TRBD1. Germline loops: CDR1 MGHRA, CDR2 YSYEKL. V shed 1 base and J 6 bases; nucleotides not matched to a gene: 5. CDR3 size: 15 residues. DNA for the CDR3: TGCGCCAGCAGCCAAGTGGGGCAGGGGGCCGGGGAGCTGTTTTTT. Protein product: CASSQVGQGAGELFF.

The CDR3 here is CASSTLGYEQYF. The CDR3 coding sequence is TGTGCCAGCAGCACCCTTGGATACGAGCAGTACTTC. The chain is built from TRBV9 and TRBJ2-7; D is unclear. Deletions cut 4 bases from V and 4 bases from J, with 9 bases between. Germline CDR1 reads SGDLS; CDR2 reads YYNGEE. The CDR3 runs 12 residues.

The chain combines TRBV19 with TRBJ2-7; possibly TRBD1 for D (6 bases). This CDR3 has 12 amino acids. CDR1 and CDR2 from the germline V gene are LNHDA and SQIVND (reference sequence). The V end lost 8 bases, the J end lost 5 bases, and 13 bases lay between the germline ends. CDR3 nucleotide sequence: TGTGCCAGTGAGGCCAGGGGCCACGAGCAGTACTTC. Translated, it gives CASEARGHEQYF.

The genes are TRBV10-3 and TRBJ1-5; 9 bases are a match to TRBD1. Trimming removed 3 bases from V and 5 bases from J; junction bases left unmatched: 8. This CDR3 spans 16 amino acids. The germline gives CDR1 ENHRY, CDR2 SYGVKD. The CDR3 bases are TGTGCCATCAGTGATCTCGGACAGGGGAGGCATCAGCCCCAGCATTTT. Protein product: CAISDLGQGRHQPQHF.

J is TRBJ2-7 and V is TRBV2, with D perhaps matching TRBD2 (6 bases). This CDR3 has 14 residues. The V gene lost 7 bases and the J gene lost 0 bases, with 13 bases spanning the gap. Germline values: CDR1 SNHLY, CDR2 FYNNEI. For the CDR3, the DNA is TGTGCCAGCAAACGGGACTTCCTCTCCTACGAGCAGTACTTC. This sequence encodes CASKRDFLSYEQYF.

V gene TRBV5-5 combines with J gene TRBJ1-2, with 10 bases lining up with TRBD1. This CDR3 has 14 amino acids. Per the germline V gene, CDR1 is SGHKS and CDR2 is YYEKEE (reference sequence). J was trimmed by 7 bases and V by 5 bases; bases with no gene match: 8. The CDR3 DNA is TGTGCCAGCAGGCTCGACAGGGGGCAGGTTGGCTACACCTTC. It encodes CASRLDRGQVGYTF. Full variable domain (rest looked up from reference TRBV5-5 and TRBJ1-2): DAGVTQSPTHLIKTRGQQVTLRCSPISGHKSVSWYQQVLGQGPQFIFQYYEKEERGRGNFPDRFSARQFPNYSSELNVNALLLGDSALYLCASRLDRGQVGYTFGSGTRLTVV.

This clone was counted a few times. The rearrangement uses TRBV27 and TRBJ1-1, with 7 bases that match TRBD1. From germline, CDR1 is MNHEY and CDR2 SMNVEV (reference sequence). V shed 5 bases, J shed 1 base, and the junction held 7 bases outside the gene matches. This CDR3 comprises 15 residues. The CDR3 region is CASSPRQGGNTEAFF. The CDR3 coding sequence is TGTGCCAGCAGTCCTCGACAGGGAGGGAACACTGAAGCTTTCTTT.

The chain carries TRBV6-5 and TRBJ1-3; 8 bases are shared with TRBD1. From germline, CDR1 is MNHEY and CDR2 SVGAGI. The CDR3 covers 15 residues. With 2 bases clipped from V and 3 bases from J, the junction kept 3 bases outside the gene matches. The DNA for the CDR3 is TGTGCCAGCAGTTACGGACAGGGATTTGGAAACACCATATATTTT. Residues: CASSYGQGFGNTIYF.

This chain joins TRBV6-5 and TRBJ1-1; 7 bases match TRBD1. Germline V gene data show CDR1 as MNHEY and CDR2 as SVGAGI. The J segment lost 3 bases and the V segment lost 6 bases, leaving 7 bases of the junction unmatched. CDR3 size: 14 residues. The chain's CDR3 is CASSPDRAHTEAFF. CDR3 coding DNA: TGTGCCAGCAGCCCAGACAGGGCGCACACTGAAGCTTTCTTT.

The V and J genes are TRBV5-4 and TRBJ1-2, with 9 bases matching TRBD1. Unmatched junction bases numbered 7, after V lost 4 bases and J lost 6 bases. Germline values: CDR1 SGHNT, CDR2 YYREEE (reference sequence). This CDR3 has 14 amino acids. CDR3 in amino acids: CASSAGQGRNGYTF. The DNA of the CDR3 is TGTGCCAGCAGCGCCGGACAGGGGAGGAATGGCTACACCTTC. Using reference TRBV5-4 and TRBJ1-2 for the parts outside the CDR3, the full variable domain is ETGVTQSPTHLIKTRGQQVTLRCSSQSGHNTVSWYQQALGQGPQFIFQYYREEENGRGNFPPRFSGLQFPNYSSELNVNALELDDSALYLCASSAGQGRNGYTFGSGTRLTVV.

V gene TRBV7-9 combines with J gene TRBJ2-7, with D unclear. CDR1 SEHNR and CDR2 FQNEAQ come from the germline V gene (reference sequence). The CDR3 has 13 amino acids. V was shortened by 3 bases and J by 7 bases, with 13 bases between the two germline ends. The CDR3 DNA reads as TGTGCCAGCAGCTTTGAGGTGATGGAAGAGCAGTACTTC. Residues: CASSFEVMEEQYF.

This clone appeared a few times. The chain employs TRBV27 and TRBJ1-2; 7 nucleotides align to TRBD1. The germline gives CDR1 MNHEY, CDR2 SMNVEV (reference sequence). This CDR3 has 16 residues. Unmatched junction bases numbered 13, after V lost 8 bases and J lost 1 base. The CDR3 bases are TGTGCCAGCTCCCTGACAGGGCCCCTTCTTAACTATGGCTACACCTTC. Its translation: CASSLTGPLLNYGYTF.

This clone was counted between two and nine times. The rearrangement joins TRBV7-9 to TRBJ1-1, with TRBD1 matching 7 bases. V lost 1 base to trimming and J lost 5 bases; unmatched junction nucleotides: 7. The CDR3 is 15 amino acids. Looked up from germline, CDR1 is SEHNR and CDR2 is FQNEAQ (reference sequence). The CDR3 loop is CASSLVAGGWTEAFF. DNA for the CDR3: TGTGCCAGCAGCTTAGTGGCAGGGGGGTGGACTGAAGCTTTCTTT.

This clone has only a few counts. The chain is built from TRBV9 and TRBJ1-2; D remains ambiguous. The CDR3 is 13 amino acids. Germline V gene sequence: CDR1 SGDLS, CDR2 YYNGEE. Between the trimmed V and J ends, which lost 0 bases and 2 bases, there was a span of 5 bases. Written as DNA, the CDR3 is TGTGCCAGCAGCGTAGATAGGAACTATGGCTACACCTTC. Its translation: CASSVDRNYGYTF.

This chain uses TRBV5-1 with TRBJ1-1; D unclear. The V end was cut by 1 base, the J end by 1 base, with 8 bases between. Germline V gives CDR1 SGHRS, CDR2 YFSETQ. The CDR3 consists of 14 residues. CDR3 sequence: CASSLIQQNTEAFF. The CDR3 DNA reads TGCGCCAGCAGCTTGATTCAGCAGAACACTGAAGCTTTCTTT. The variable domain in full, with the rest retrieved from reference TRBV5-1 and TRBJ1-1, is KAGVTQTPRYLIKTRGQQVTLSCSPISGHRSVSWYQQTPGQGLQFLFEYFSETQRNKGNFPGRFSGRQFSNSRSEMNVSTLELGDSALYLCASSLIQQNTEAFFGQGTRLTVV.

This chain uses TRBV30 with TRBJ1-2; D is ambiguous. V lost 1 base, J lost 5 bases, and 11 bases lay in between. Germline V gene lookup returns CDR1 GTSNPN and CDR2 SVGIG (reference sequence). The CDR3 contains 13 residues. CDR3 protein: CAWSEFRRYGYTF. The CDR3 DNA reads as TGTGCCTGGAGTGAGTTTCGTAGGTATGGCTACACCTTC.

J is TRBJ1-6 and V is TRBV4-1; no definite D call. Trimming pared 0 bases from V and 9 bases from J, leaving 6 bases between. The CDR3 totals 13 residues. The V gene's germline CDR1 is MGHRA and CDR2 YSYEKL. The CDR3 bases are TGCGCCAGCAGCCAAGAGGGGAGTTCACCCCTCCACTTT. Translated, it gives CASSQEGSSPLHF.

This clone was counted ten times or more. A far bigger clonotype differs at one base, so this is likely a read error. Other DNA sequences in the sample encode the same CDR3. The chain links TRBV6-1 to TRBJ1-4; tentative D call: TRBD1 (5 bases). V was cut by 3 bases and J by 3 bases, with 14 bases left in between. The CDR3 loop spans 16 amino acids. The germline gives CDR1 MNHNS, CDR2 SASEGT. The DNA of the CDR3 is TGTGCCAGCAGTGAGGGCCCACAGGTGGCTAATGAAAAACTGTTTTTT. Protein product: CASSEGPQVANEKLFF.

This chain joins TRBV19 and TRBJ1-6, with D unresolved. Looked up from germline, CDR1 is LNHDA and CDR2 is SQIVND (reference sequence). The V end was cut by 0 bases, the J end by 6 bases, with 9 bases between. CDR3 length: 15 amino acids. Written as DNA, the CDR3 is TGTGCCAGTAGTATAGACAGCTCCCTTAATTCACCCCTCCACTTT. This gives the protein CASSIDSSLNSPLHF. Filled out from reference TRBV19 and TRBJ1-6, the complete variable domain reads DGGITQSPKYLFRKEGQNVTLSCEQNLNHDAMYWYRQDPGQGLRLIYYSQIVNDFQKGDIAEGYSVSREKKESFPLTVTSAQKNPTAFYLCASSIDSSLNSPLHFGNGTRLTVT.

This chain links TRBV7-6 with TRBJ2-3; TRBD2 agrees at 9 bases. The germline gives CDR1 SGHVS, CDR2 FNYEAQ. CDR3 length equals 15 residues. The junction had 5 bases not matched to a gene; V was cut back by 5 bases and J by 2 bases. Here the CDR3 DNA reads TGTGCCAGCAGCCGACTAGCGGCCACCACAGATACGCAGTATTTT. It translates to CASSRLAATTDTQYF.